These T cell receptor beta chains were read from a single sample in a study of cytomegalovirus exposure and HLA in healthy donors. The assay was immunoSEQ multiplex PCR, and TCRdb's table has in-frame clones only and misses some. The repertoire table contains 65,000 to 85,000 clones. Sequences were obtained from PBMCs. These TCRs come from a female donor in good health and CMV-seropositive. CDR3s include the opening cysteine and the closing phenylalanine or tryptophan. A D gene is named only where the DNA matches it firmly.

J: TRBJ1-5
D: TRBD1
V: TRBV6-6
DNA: TGTGCCAGCAGGCCCGGGACAGGTGGTAAGCCCCAGCATTTT
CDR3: CASRPGTGGKPQHF

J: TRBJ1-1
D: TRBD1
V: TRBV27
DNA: TGTGCCAGCAGTCCACAAACAGGGGACACTGAAGCTTTCTTT
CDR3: CASSPQTGDTEAFF

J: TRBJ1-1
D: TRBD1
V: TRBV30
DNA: TGTGCCTGCGGACAGGCTGCCACTGAAGCTTTCTTT
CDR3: CACGQAATEAFF

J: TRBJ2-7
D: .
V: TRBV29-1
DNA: TGCAGCGTTGATTTGGGGCTCGAGCAGTACTTC
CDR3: CSVDLGLEQYF

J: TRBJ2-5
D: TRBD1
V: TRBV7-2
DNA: TGTGCCAGCAGCCCAAGTGGGACAGGGGTCCAAGAGACCCAGTACTTC
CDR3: CASSPSGTGVQETQYF

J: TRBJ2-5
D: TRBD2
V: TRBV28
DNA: TGTGCCAGCAGCTCCAGTAGCGGGGGGTATCGGGAGACCCAGTACTTC
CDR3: CASSSSSGGYRETQYF

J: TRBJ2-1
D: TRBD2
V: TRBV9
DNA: TGTGCCAGCAGCGTAGCAGCGGGAGGGGGCAATGAGCAGTTCTTC
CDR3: CASSVAAGGGNEQFF

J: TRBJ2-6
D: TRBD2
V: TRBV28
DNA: TGTGCCAGCAGTTTATCTGAGTTGGGGAGACTAGCGGGAGAGGCTGGGGCCAACGTCCTGACTTTC
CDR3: CASSLSELGRLAGEAGANVLTF

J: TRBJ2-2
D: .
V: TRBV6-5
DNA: TGTGCCAGCAGCATAAGGTCCGGGGATACCGGGGAGCTGTTTTTT
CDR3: CASSIRSGDTGELFF

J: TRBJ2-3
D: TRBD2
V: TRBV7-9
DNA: TGTGCCAGCAGCGACTACCTAGCGGGAGTGGGAGATACGCAGTATTTT
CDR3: CASSDYLAGVGDTQYF

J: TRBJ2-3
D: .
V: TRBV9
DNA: TGTGCCAGCAGCGTAGGCGGAGATACGCAGTATTTT
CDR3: CASSVGGDTQYF

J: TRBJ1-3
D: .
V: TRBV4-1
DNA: TGCGCCAGCAGCCATCACAGTACAGGGATAGGCACTGGAAACACCATATATTTT
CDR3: CASSHHSTGIGTGNTIYF

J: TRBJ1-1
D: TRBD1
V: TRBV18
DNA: TGTGCCAGCTCACCATTCGACAGGGGTGAAGCTTTCTTT
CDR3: CASSPFDRGEAFF

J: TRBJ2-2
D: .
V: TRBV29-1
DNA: TGCAGCGTTGCAGGAGGTGGGACCGGGGAGCTGTTTTTT
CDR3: CSVAGGGTGELFF

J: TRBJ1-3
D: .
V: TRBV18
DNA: TGTGCCAGCTCACCCCCGACAGCCCCCTCTGGAAACACCATATATTTT
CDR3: CASSPPTAPSGNTIYF

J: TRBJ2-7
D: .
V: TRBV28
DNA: TGTGCCAGCAGCCCCCAGGTTGGCGAGCAGTACTTC
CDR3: CASSPQVGEQYF

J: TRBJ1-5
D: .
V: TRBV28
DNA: TGTGCCAGCATCCTTCGACAGCGCCCTAATCAGCCCCAGCATTTT
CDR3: CASILRQRPNQPQHF

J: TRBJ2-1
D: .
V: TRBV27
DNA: TGTGCCAGCAGTTTATCACTAGCCGGCAATGAGCAGTTCTTC
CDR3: CASSLSLAGNEQFF

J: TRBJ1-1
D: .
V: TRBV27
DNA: TGTGCCAGCAGTATCACAGGGTTGGGCACTGAAGCTTTCTTT
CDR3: CASSITGLGTEAFF

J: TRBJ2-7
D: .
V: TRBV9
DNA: TGTGCCAGCAGCGTAGTCGCGGGGCCAAACTACGAGCAGTACTTC
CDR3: CASSVVAGPNYEQYF

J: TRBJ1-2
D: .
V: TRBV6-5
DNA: TGTGCCAGCAGTCCACAGGGAGCAGAGGGCTACACCTTC
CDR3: CASSPQGAEGYTF

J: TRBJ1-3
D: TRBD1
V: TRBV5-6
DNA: TGTGCCAGCAGCGGGACAGGGGCTGGAAACACCATATATTTT
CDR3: CASSGTGAGNTIYF

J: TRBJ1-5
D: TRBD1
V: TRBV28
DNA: TGTGCCAGCAACCTCCTGGGACAGGGCCCAAATCAGCCCCAGCATTTT
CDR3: CASNLLGQGPNQPQHF

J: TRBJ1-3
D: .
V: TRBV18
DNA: TGTGCCAGCTCACCCAGGGAGGGCTCTGGAAACACCATATATTTT
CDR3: CASSPREGSGNTIYF

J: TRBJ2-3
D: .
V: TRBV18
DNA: TGTGCCAGCTCACCACCCATCCCCTCAGCGAATACGCAGTATTTT
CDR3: CASSPPIPSANTQYF

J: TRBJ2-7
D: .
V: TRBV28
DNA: TGTGCCAGCAGTCCTTCATATCCGGGAAAGAAGTACGAGCAGTACTTC
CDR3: CASSPSYPGKKYEQYF

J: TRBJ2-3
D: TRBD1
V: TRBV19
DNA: TGTGCCAGTAGTTCTGACAGGGTAACGGCTACGCAGTATTTT
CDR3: CASSSDRVTATQYF

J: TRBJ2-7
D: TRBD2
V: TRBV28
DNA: TGTGCCAGCAGTAGCGGGGGGGCGGTAAACGAGCAGTACTTC
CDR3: CASSSGGAVNEQYF

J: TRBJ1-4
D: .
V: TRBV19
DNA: TGTGCCAGTAGTATCGGGGGAGTTAATGAAAAACTGTTTTTT
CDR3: CASSIGGVNEKLFF

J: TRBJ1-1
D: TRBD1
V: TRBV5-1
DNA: TGCGCCAGCAGCGTCAGGGGGTTGGGCACTGAAGCTTTCTTT
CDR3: CASSVRGLGTEAFF

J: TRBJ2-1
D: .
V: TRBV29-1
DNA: TGCAGCGTTGAAGGGAGCCCCCTGGGGCTCAATGAGCAGTTCTTC
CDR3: CSVEGSPLGLNEQFF

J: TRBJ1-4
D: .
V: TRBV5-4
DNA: TGTGCCAGCAGCTACGGAGTTGCAACTAATGAAAAACTGTTTTTT
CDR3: CASSYGVATNEKLFF

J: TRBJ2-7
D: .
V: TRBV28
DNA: TGTGCCAGCAGTTTATACAGGGACGAGCAGTACTTC
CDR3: CASSLYRDEQYF

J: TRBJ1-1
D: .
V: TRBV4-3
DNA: TGCGCCAGCAGCCAAGAAAGGAACACCGAGCGGGAAGCTTTCTTT
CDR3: CASSQERNTEREAFF

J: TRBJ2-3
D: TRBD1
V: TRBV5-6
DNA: TGTGCCAGCAGCTTGAGGGGTGGACAGGGGGCAGATACGCAGTATTTT
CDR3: CASSLRGGQGADTQYF

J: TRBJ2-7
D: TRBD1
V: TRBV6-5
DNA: TGTGCCAGCAGTTACGAGACAGGGGGTCACGAGCAGTACTTC
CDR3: CASSYETGGHEQYF

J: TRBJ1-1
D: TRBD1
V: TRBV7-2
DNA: TGTGCCAGCAGTTCCGGGACAGGGGTTTTGACTGAAGCTTTCTTT
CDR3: CASSSGTGVLTEAFF

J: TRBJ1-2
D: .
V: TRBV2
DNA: TGTGCCAGCAGTGAAGACGGTAACTATGGCTACACCTTC
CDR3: CASSEDGNYGYTF

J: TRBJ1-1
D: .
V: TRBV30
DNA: TGTGCCTGGAGTCTGAGCCCGAACACTGAAGCTTTCTTT
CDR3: CAWSLSPNTEAFF

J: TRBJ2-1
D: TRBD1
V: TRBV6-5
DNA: TGTGCCAGCAGCTTACAGGGGCCTAGAGACAATGAGCAGTTCTTC
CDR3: CASSLQGPRDNEQFF

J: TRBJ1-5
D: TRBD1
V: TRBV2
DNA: TGTGCCAGCAGTGGAACGACAGGGGATATAGAGCCCCAGCATTTT
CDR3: CASSGTTGDIEPQHF

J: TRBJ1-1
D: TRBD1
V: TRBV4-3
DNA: TGCGCCAGCAGCCAAGATCGGGCAGGGGGCCCTGAAGCTTTCTTT
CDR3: CASSQDRAGGPEAFF